This T cell receptor (beta chain) was captured by sequencing in a study of early T cells in non-severe SARS-CoV-2 infection. On the study more broadly: The sequenced material was bulk RNA from unsorted whole blood, and its chains were unpaired.

Trimming shortened V by 5 bases and J by 1 base, and 15 bases separated the two germline ends. This CDR3 contains 15 residues. Germline CDR1 reads GTSNPN; CDR2 reads SVGIG (reference sequence). Ten or more counts support this clonotype. Individual cDNA molecules were tagged with unique molecular identifiers. Using its own MiXCR run on the 5' RACE reads, TCRdb lists one record per CDR3 protein. The repertoire has more than 45,000 distinct CDR3 sequences, under 10% of them found once; the top ten carry 3% to 4%. The specimen was whole blood. The chain uses TRBV30 and TRBJ2-4, with D possibly being TRBD2 (6 bases). This receptor was obtained from an adult who was a healthcare worker with PCR-confirmed SARS-CoV-2 infection or an uninfected control (not recorded which). The CDR3 nucleotides are TGTGCCTGGGAAAACCCGGGAGCGGCCAAAAACATTCAGTACTTC. It translates to CAWENPGAAKNIQYF.